Shown below are 19 T cell receptor beta chains from a single sample sequenced in a study of OX40 agonist ivuxolimab in advanced cancers. Receptors were amplified or captured by the immunoSEQ multiplex PCR assay. What TCRdb holds here is the immuneACCESS table cut down to in-frame rearrangements. Part of the clones is not present; checked against another copy, under half of the missing clones reflect an unresolved V gene, and the others are unexplained. The sample yields about 51,000 clones; roughly 90% were counted once. In total, the top ten clones hold around 3.3% of the sample. Source: CD4+ or CD8+ T cells sorted from blood, taken in a trial of the OX40 agonist ivuxolimab. All receptors derive from an adult with an advanced solid tumor such as melanoma, head and neck, liver or kidney cancer.

The genes are TRBV9 and TRBJ2-2; D may be TRBD2 (6 bases). V was cut by 4 bases and J by 0 bases, with 16 bases left in between. The length of the CDR3 is 17 residues. CDR1 and CDR2 (germline): SGDLS, YYNGEE. The CDR3 protein is CASSPRGGNTNTGELFF. The CDR3 nucleotides read TGTGCCAGCAGCCCTAGAGGCGGGAATACGAACACCGGGGAGCTGTTTTTT.

V gene TRBV5-1 combines with J gene TRBJ1-4; a weak D match, TRBD1 (6 bases). Germline assignment: CDR1 SGHRS and CDR2 YFSETQ. This CDR3 is built from 15 residues. The V end was cut by 0 bases, the J end by 6 bases, with 12 bases between. In DNA, the CDR3 is TGCGCCAGCAGCTTGGAAGGGACAACCCATGAAAAACTGTTTTTT. It yields the protein CASSLEGTTHEKLFF.

This clone is a singleton in its sample. This chain joins TRBV6-4 and TRBJ2-7; D is uncertain. V was shortened by 7 bases and J by 6 bases, with 7 bases between the two germline ends. The CDR3 extends over 10 amino acids. Looked up from germline, CDR1 is MRHNA and CDR2 is SNTAGT. This CDR3 reads CASTGCEQYF. The CDR3 bases are TGTGCCAGCACCGGGTGCGAGCAGTACTTC.

V is TRBV5-1 and J is TRBJ1-2; TRBD1 matches at 7 bases. The ends lost 4 bases at V and 5 bases at J; junction bases unmatched: 11. The CDR3 spans 15 residues. Germline assignment: CDR1 SGHRS and CDR2 YFSETQ. As DNA, the CDR3 is TGCGCCAGCAGCCCAACGGGACAGTCGAGGTATGGCTACACCTTC. Translation: CASSPTGQSRYGYTF.

This clone was detected a few times. The V and J genes are TRBV7-2 and TRBJ1-4; 8 bases match TRBD1. Germline loops: CDR1 SGHTA, CDR2 FQGNSA. The V gene end was trimmed by 5 bases and the J gene end by 7 bases; junction bases not matched to a gene: 6. The CDR3 has 14 residues. The CDR3 reads CASSPTGAAEKLFF. The CDR3 DNA sequence: TGTGCCAGCAGCCCGACAGGGGCCGCTGAAAAACTGTTTTTT.

The chain couples TRBV16 to TRBJ2-2, with D possibly being TRBD2 (6 bases). CDR1 and CDR2 from the germline V gene are KGHSY and FQNENV. Deletions cut 3 bases from V and 4 bases from J, with 9 bases between. There are 14 residues in the CDR3. The chain's CDR3 is CASSQEGTTGELFF. The CDR3 DNA follows: TGTGCCAGCAGCCAGGAGGGGACCACCGGGGAGCTGTTTTTT.

This clone was seen only a few times. The chain joins TRBV7-9 to TRBJ1-1; D not resolved. Germline assignment: CDR1 SEHNR and CDR2 FQNEAQ (reference sequence). V gave up 1 base and J gave up 6 bases, with 9 bases separating them. This CDR3 comprises 13 residues. This CDR3 is CASSLERESEAFF. The CDR3 DNA reads as TGTGCCAGCAGCTTAGAACGTGAGTCTGAAGCTTTCTTT.

The chain employs TRBV6-5 and TRBJ1-2, with TRBD1 as a possible D gene (6 bases). From germline, CDR1 is MNHEY and CDR2 SVGAGI. The CDR3 has 14 amino acids. V gave up 5 bases and J gave up 7 bases, with 17 bases separating them. The CDR3 DNA sequence: TGTGCCAGCAGTCAACGGAGCAGGGGCCGTGGCTACACCTTC. Translation gives CASSQRSRGRGYTF.

Only one count was recorded for this clone. The rearrangement links TRBV27 to TRBJ2-7, with D possibly being TRBD1 (6 bases). The CDR3 contains 16 residues. Trimming cost V 4 bases and J 3 bases, with 19 bases left between them. Germline V gene sequence: CDR1 MNHEY, CDR2 SMNVEV (reference sequence). In DNA, the CDR3 is TGTGCCAGCAGTTCCCTCAAGCAGGGGAATTACTACGAGCAGTACTTC. Residues: CASSSLKQGNYYEQYF.

The chain recombines TRBV19 with TRBJ1-1; 9 bases line up with TRBD1. The CDR3 length is 17 residues. Trimming removed 4 bases from V and 1 base from J; junction bases left unmatched: 10. Germline V gives CDR1 LNHDA, CDR2 SQIVND (reference sequence). CDR3 sequence: CASSTWTGAGSNTEAFF. DNA for the CDR3: TGTGCCAGTAGTACCTGGACAGGGGCTGGCTCGAACACTGAAGCTTTCTTT. Looking up the rest from reference TRBV19 and TRBJ1-1 gives the full variable domain: DGGITQSPKYLFRKEGQNVTLSCEQNLNHDAMYWYRQDPGQGLRLIYYSQIVNDFQKGDIAEGYSVSREKKESFPLTVTSAQKNPTAFYLCASSTWTGAGSNTEAFFGQGTRLTVV.

This clone was detected a few times. J is TRBJ2-7 and V is TRBV6-5; 7 bases align to TRBD2. The CDR3 consists of 15 residues. Trimming cost V 8 bases and J 3 bases; bases outside gene matches: 13. The germline V gene has CDR1 MNHEY and CDR2 SVGAGI. The CDR3 nucleotides read TGTGCCAGCGGGGGGGGACGGGGGAGGATCTACGAGCAGTACTTC. Amino acids: CASGGGRGRIYEQYF.

This clone has a single count. The chain recombines TRBV29-1 with TRBJ1-5; D unclear. Germline V lookup: CDR1 SQVTM, CDR2 ANQGSEA. The ends were cut back, 4 bases at V and 0 bases at J, with 4 bases in the middle. The CDR3 runs to 12 residues. The CDR3 region is CSVGNSNQPQHF. CDR3 nucleotides: TGCAGCGTTGGGAATAGCAATCAGCCCCAGCATTTT.

The chain employs TRBV2 and TRBJ2-3; D gene uncertain. Germline V gene lookup returns CDR1 SNHLY and CDR2 FYNNEI. This CDR3 is 13 amino acids long. Deletions cut 5 bases from V and 0 bases from J, with 6 bases between. The CDR3 spells CASSLTSTDTQYF. The CDR3 DNA follows: TGTGCCAGCAGTCTCACAAGCACAGATACGCAGTATTTT.

This clone was seen once. J is TRBJ2-1 and V is TRBV7-8; TRBD2 aligns across 8 bases. Germline CDR1 SGHVS, CDR2 FQNEAQ. V trimming: 2 bases; J trimming: 4 bases; junction bases outside the gene matches: 10. The CDR3 contains 17 residues. The CDR3 sequence: CASSLTIRAGGYNEQFF. In nucleotides, the CDR3 is TGTGCCAGCAGCTTAACCATCCGGGCGGGAGGATACAATGAGCAGTTCTTC.

The V gene is TRBV28, the J gene TRBJ2-7; D remains ambiguous. The CDR3 is 12 residues long. V was pared by 8 bases and J by 2 bases, with 10 bases between. The germline CDR1 and CDR2 sequences are MDHEN and SYDVKM. CDR3 sequence reads: CASAVGTYEQYF. The DNA for the CDR3 is TGTGCCAGCGCGGTAGGAACCTACGAGCAGTACTTC.

This clone was detected once. This sequence joins TRBV6-6 and TRBJ2-3; the match to TRBD1 covers 7 bases. Germline V lookup: CDR1 MNHNY, CDR2 SVGAGI (reference sequence). The CDR3 is 14 residues long. Trimming cost V 4 bases and J 4 bases; bases outside gene matches: 5. CDR3 coding DNA: TGTGCCAGCAGTTTACAGGGGCCGGCAGATACGCAGTATTTT. It is translated as CASSLQGPADTQYF.

The V gene is TRBV9, the J gene TRBJ1-5; D remains unclear. V lost 2 bases to trimming and J lost 3 bases, with 9 bases between them. The CDR3 spans 14 residues. Germline V gene lookup returns CDR1 SGDLS and CDR2 YYNGEE. CDR3 in amino acids: CASSVEQINQPQHF. Here the CDR3 DNA reads TGTGCCAGCAGCGTGGAACAGATCAATCAGCCCCAGCATTTT. Supplemented by reference TRBV9 and TRBJ1-5, the full variable domain reads DSGVTQTPKHLITATGQRVTLRCSPRSGDLSVYWYQQSLDQGLQFLIQYYNGEERAKGNILERFSAQQFPDLHSELNLSSLELGDSALYFCASSVEQINQPQHFGDGTRLSIL.

The chain joins TRBV13 to TRBJ2-1, with D possibly TRBD2 on 6 matching bases. Germline CDR1 is PRHDT and CDR2 is FYEKMQ (reference sequence). V lost 8 bases and J lost 7, with 15 bases in between. This CDR3 comprises 13 residues. The CDR3 loop is CASGIRRANEQFF. The CDR3 nucleotides read TGTGCCAGCGGAATTAGGAGGGCAAATGAGCAGTTCTTC.

This clone was seen only a few times. The chain carries TRBV2 and TRBJ1-5, with 8 nucleotides matching TRBD1. CDR3 size: 14 residues. Germline CDR1 SNHLY, CDR2 FYNNEI. Trimming took 6 bases from V and 9 from J; bases not matched to a gene: 10. As DNA, the CDR3 is TGTGCCAGCAGAACCGGGACAGGAACTCGGCCCCAGCATTTT. Protein product: CASRTGTGTRPQHF.